These T cell receptor beta chains were read from a single sample in a study of blood T cell repertoires in COVID-19. Some clones are missing from TCRdb's copy, which holds only in-frame ones; the method was immunoSEQ multiplex PCR. The sample includes 200,000 to 250,000 clones, approximately 90% of them seen just once. Sequenced sample: peripheral blood. Receptors were obtained from a man aged 25 to 40 with COVID-19, enrolled during active disease. The CDR3 runs from the conserved cysteine through the conserved F or W. The D gene is left open where the match is weak. Rows give clone size only sometimes, using once, few, many, or a class for an expanded clone.

cdr3_length	v_call	j_call	d_call	clone_size	cdr3_nt	cdr3_aa
17	TRBV30	TRBJ1-3	NA	NA	TGTGCCTGGAGTCTACCGGACAGACCGCTCTCTGGAAACACCATATATTTT	CAWSLPDRPLSGNTIYF
15	TRBV18	TRBJ1-5	NA	NA	TGTGCCAGCTCCGCTTCGGGTGATAGCAATCAGCCCCAGCATTTT	CASSASGDSNQPQHF
17	TRBV7-8	TRBJ1-4	TRBD1	NA	TGTGCCAGCAGCGCCCCCGGGACAGGGAAAACTAATGAAAAACTGTTTTTT	CASSAPGTGKTNEKLFF
15	TRBV29-1	TRBJ2-7	TRBD2	NA	TGCAGCGTTGAAAAAGGACTAGCGGGAGATGGAGAGCAGTACTTC	CSVEKGLAGDGEQYF
15	TRBV27	TRBJ1-5	TRBD1	NA	TGTGCCAGCAGTCCGTGGGGACAGGGAGGTCAGCCCCAGCATTTT	CASSPWGQGGQPQHF
13	TRBV5-1	TRBJ2-3	NA	NA	TGCGCCAGCAGCTTGCAGGGAACAGATACGCAGTATTTT	CASSLQGTDTQYF
12	TRBV7-2	TRBJ1-2	NA	once	TGTGCCAGTAGACAGGTTTTCGATGGCTACACCTTC	CASRQVFDGYTF
19	TRBV28	TRBJ2-1	TRBD2	NA	TGTGCCAGCAGTTTCTTCAAAACCGGGACTAGCGGGATTGTCGATGAGCAGTTCTTC	CASSFFKTGTSGIVDEQFF
12	TRBV21-1	TRBJ1-1	NA	once	TGTGCCAGTAGTACCATGAACACTGAAGCTTTCTTT	CASSTMNTEAFF
15	TRBV28	TRBJ2-7	TRBD1	once	TGTGCCAGCATTCCCCTCCCGGGACAGGGTGGCGAGCAGTACTTC	CASIPLPGQGGEQYF
16	TRBV7-5	TRBJ2-2	NA	NA	TGTGCCAGAAGGGTTAGCGGGGGGTCGAACACCGGGGAGCTGTTTTTT	CARRVSGGSNTGELFF
15	TRBV6-5	TRBJ1-3	NA	NA	TGTGCCAGCAGTTTCCGGGACATCTCTGGAAACACCATATATTTT	CASSFRDISGNTIYF
16	TRBV28	TRBJ1-6	NA	NA	TGTGCCAGCAGTTCTCCGGAGGAGGGGTATAATTCACCCCTCCACTTT	CASSSPEEGYNSPLHF
16	TRBV5-1	TRBJ1-3	NA	once	TGCGCCAGCAGCTTGGCCTGGACAGACTCTGGAAACACCATATATTTT	CASSLAWTDSGNTIYF
15	TRBV6-2/TRBV6-3	TRBJ1-1	NA	NA	TGTGCCAGCAGCCGCCCTCGGACAGAGAGGGCTGAAGCTTTCTTT	CASSRPRTERAEAFF
15	TRBV7-3	TRBJ2-2	NA	NA	TGTGCCAGCAGCTCTACTGAACGGAACACCGGGGAGCTGTTTTTT	CASSSTERNTGELFF
16	TRBV6-1	TRBJ1-5	TRBD1	NA	TGTGCCAGCAGTGAAAGGGAACAGGGGGCCGGGCAGCCCCAGCATTTT	CASSEREQGAGQPQHF
20	TRBV19	TRBJ2-6	TRBD2	NA	TGTGCCAGTATGGAAGGGGACTATCGCCCCCTCCAGTCTGGGGCCAACGTCCTGACTTTC	CASMEGDYRPLQSGANVLTF
15	TRBV18	TRBJ1-2	NA	NA	TGTGCCAGCTCACCAAAAGCAGGCAGGGACTATGGCTACACCTTC	CASSPKAGRDYGYTF
17	TRBV28	TRBJ2-1	NA	NA	TGTGCCAGCAGTTTCAGGTGGGGGCCGAGCTCCTACAATGAGCAGTTCTTC	CASSFRWGPSSYNEQFF
20	TRBV7-4	TRBJ1-5	NA	NA	TGTGCCAGCAGCTTAGAGGGTCGACAGATGGGGATTTATAGCAATCAGCCCCAGCATTTT	CASSLEGRQMGIYSNQPQHF
15	TRBV6-5	TRBJ1-5	NA	NA	TGTGCCAGCAGTCAACGAGGGGCGGCGGGGCAGCCCCAGCATTTT	CASSQRGAAGQPQHF
16	TRBV7-3	TRBJ2-2	TRBD1	few	TGTGCCAGCAGCCTAACAGGGACAGGGGGCACCGGGGAGCTGTTTTTT	CASSLTGTGGTGELFF
15	TRBV5-1	TRBJ1-1	NA	NA	TGCGCCAGCAGCTTGGTCCCAGCCGGGGACACTGAAGCTTTCTTT	CASSLVPAGDTEAFF
15	TRBV7-2	TRBJ1-5	NA	NA	TGTGCCAGCAGCTTTAGCGGACCGAGCAATCAGCCCCAGCATTTT	CASSFSGPSNQPQHF
11	TRBV4-3	TRBJ1-3	NA	NA	TGCGCCAGCAGCACAGAAAACACCATATATTTT	CASSTENTIYF
17	TRBV9	TRBJ2-5	NA	once	TGTGCCAGCAGCGTAGCTAGGGAGGCAGGGTGGCCAGAGACCCAGTACTTC	CASSVAREAGWPETQYF
14	TRBV6-5	TRBJ2-7	TRBD1	NA	TGTGCCAGCGGGGTTCTGACAGGGGCCTACGAGCAGTACTTC	CASGVLTGAYEQYF
19	TRBV11-2	TRBJ1-5	TRBD1	once	TGTGCCAGCAGCTTAGGACAGGGGGGCGGCGGGTATAGCAATCAGCCCCAGCATTTT	CASSLGQGGGGYSNQPQHF
14	TRBV19	TRBJ2-7	NA	few	TGTGCCAGTAAATGGGGCGCGTTCTCCTACGAGCAGTACTTC	CASKWGAFSYEQYF
13	TRBV30	TRBJ1-1	TRBD1	NA	TGTGCCTGGAAACTGGCAGGGGGCACTGAAGCTTTCTTT	CAWKLAGGTEAFF
15	TRBV4-3	TRBJ2-7	TRBD2	NA	TGCGCCAGCAGCCCGTCTAGCGGGGGGGAGTACGAGCAGTACTTC	CASSPSSGGEYEQYF
13	TRBV28	TRBJ1-2	TRBD1	NA	TGTGCCAGCAGTTTAGCACAGGGGCGAGGCTACACCTTC	CASSLAQGRGYTF
11	TRBV28	TRBJ2-5	NA	NA	TGTGCCAGCAGTTTCGAGGAGACCCAGTACTTC	CASSFEETQYF
13	TRBV6-5	TRBJ2-7	NA	NA	TGTGCCAGCAGTTACTCCTACCTATACGAGCAGTACTTC	CASSYSYLYEQYF
14	TRBV6-6	TRBJ2-7	NA	NA	TGTGCCAGCAGTTACCAGGGCTACTCCTACGAGCAGTACTTC	CASSYQGYSYEQYF
12	TRBV11-3	TRBJ2-2	NA	NA	TGTGCCAGCGGACTCGGCACCGGGGAGCTGTTTTTT	CASGLGTGELFF
17	TRBV7-2	TRBJ2-7	TRBD2	NA	TGTGCCAGCAGCTTGTTCCTACCCGGGACTAGCTTTTACGAGCAGTACTTC	CASSLFLPGTSFYEQYF
15	TRBV18	TRBJ1-1	NA	NA	TGTGCCAGCTCACCTGGACAGAGGGGTGGCACTGAAGCTTTCTTT	CASSPGQRGGTEAFF
13	TRBV11-3	TRBJ2-7	NA	NA	TGTGCCAGCAGCCCGGTAGTGCTTTACGAGCAGTACTTC	CASSPVVLYEQYF
17	TRBV7-8	TRBJ1-6	TRBD1	NA	TGTGCCAGCAGTTCACGCCGGACAGGGATTTATAATTCACCCCTCCACTTT	CASSSRRTGIYNSPLHF
15	TRBV30	TRBJ1-5	TRBD1	NA	TGTGCCTGGAGTCAGGGGGCTGTGGGCAATCAGCCCCAGCATTTT	CAWSQGAVGNQPQHF
13	TRBV4-2	TRBJ2-7	TRBD2	NA	TGTGCCAGCAGCCCTGGGGGGGCCTACGAGCAGTACTTC	CASSPGGAYEQYF
14	TRBV6-2/TRBV6-3	TRBJ2-5	TRBD2	NA	TGTGCCAGCAGTAGAGGGAGGGCAGGGGAGACCCAGTACTTC	CASSRGRAGETQYF
17	TRBV19	TRBJ2-1	NA	NA	TGTGCCAGTACCCCATCGGCTACGGGACTTCTTCACAATGAGCAGTTCTTC	CASTPSATGLLHNEQFF
13	TRBV6-5	TRBJ1-1	TRBD1	NA	TGTGCCAGCAGTAACCAGGGGGGCAGTGAAGCTTTCTTT	CASSNQGGSEAFF
14	TRBV2	TRBJ2-3	NA	once	TGTGCCGGGCGGCCCGGACAGATCACAGATACGCAGTATTTT	CAGRPGQITDTQYF
12	TRBV6-5	TRBJ2-7	NA	NA	TGTGCCAGCAGTTACGCCGGCTACGAGCAGTACTTC	CASSYAGYEQYF
19	TRBV19	TRBJ1-6	TRBD1	NA	TGTGCCAGTAGTAAGGTCGGGAACAGGGGTAGCTCCTATAATTCACCCCTCCACTTT	CASSKVGNRGSSYNSPLHF
15	TRBV28	TRBJ1-5	TRBD1	NA	TGTGCCAGCAGTTTATTGGGGACAGGTAATCAGCCCCAGCATTTT	CASSLLGTGNQPQHF
11	TRBV20-1	TRBJ1-1	NA	NA	TGCAGTTTTACAGGGACCGCTGAAGCTTTCTTT	CSFTGTAEAFF
19	TRBV6-6	TRBJ2-2	TRBD2	NA	TGTGCCAGCAGTCGGGCTGGGACTAGCGGGAGGGGAGTTTCCGGGGAGCTGTTTTTT	CASSRAGTSGRGVSGELFF
12	TRBV6-5	TRBJ2-2	NA	NA	TGTGCCAGCAGTTACGAGGGCGGGGAGCTGTTTTTT	CASSYEGGELFF
11	TRBV29-1	TRBJ1-2	TRBD1	NA	TGCAGCGCCGGGGACAGTTATGGCTACACCTTC	CSAGDSYGYTF
16	TRBV28	TRBJ2-3	TRBD1	NA	TGTGCCAGCAGTAGACCGGGACAGGGGGACACAGATACGCAGTATTTT	CASSRPGQGDTDTQYF
15	TRBV28	TRBJ2-1	NA	NA	TGTGCCAGCAGTTTAGGGGGGAATTACAACAATGAGCAGTTCTTC	CASSLGGNYNNEQFF
18	TRBV7-2	TRBJ2-1	TRBD2	NA	TGTGCCAGCAGTCGGAACCGGGGTTTAGCGGGAGTTCGGAATGAGCAGTTCTTC	CASSRNRGLAGVRNEQFF
14	TRBV6-2/TRBV6-3	TRBJ2-7	TRBD1	NA	TGTGCCAGCAGTCAGACAGGGGTATTACACGAGCAGTACTTC	CASSQTGVLHEQYF